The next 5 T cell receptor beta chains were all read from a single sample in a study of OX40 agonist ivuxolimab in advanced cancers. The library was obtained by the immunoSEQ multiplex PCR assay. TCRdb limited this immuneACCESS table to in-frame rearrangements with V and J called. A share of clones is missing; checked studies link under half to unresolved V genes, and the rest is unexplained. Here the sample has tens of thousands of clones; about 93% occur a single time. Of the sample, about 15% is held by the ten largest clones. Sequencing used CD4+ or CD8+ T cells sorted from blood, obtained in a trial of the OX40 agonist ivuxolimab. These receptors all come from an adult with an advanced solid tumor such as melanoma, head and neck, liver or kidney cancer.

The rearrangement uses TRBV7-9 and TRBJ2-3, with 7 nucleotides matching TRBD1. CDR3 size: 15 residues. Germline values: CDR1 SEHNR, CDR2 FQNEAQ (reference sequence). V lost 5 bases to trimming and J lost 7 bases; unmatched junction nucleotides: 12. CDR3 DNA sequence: TGTGCCAGCAGCCCCCCTCTCTCACAGGGGCATACGCAGTATTTT. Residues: CASSPPLSQGHTQYF.

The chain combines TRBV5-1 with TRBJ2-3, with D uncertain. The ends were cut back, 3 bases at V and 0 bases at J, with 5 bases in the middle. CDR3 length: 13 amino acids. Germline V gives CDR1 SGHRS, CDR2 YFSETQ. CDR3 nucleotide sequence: TGCGCCAGCAGCTACGTTAGCACAGATACGCAGTATTTT. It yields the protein CASSYVSTDTQYF. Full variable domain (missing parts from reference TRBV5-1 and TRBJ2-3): KAGVTQTPRYLIKTRGQQVTLSCSPISGHRSVSWYQQTPGQGLQFLFEYFSETQRNKGNFPGRFSGRQFSNSRSEMNVSTLELGDSALYLCASSYVSTDTQYFGPGTRLTVL.

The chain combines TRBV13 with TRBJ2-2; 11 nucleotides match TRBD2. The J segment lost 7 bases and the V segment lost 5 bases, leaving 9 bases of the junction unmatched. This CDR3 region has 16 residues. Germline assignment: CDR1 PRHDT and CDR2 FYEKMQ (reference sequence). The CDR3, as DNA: TGTGCCAGCAGCGACTCTAGCGGGAGGTACTACGGGGAGCTGTTTTTT. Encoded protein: CASSDSSGRYYGELFF.

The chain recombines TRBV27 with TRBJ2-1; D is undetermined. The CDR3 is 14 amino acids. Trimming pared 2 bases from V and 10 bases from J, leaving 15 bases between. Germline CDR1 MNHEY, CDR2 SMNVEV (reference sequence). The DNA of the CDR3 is TGTGCCAGCAGTTTAGGTCCCACAAGGTGGGAGCAGTTCTTC. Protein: CASSLGPTRWEQFF.

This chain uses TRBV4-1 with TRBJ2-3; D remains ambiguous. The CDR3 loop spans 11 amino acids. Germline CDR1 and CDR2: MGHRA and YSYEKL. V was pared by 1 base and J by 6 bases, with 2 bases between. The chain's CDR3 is CASSQGDTQYF. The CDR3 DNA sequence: TGCGCCAGCAGCCAAGGGGATACGCAGTATTTT.